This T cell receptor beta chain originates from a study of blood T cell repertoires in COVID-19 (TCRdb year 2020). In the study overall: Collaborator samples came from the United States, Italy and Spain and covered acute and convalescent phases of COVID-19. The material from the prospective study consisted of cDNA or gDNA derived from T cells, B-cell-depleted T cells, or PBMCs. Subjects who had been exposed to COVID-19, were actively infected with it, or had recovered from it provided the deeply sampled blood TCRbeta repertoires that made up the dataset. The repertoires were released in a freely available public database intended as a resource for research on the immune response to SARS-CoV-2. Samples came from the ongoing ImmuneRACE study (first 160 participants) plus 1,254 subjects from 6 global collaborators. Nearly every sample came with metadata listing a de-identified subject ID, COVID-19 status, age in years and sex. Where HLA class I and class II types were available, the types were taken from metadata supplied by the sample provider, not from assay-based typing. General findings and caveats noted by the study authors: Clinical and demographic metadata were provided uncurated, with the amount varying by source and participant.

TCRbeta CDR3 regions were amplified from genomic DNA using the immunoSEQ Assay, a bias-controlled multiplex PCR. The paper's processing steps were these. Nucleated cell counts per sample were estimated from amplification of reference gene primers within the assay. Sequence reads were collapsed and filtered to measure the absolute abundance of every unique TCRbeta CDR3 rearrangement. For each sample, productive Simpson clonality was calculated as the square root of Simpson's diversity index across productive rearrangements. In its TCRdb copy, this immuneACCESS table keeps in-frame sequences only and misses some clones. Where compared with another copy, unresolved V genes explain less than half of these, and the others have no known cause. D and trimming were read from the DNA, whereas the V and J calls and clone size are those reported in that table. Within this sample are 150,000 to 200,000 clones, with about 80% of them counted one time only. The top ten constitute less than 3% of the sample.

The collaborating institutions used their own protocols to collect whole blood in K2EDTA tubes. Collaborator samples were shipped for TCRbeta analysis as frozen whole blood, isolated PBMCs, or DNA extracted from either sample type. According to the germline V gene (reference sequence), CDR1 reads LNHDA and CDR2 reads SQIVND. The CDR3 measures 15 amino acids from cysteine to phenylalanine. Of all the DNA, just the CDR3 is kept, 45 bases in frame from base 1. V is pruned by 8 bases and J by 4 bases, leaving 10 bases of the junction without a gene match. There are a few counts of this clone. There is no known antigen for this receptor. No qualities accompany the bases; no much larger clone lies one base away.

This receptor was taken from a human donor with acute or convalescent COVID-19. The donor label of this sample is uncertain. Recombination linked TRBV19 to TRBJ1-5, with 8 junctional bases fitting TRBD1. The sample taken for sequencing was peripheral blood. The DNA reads TGTGCCAGTGAAGGACAGGGTCGGGCAAATCAGCCCCAGCATTTT. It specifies CASEGQGRANQPQHF.